This TCR beta chain derives from a study of blood T cell repertoires in COVID-19. The overall study: Donors in the United States, Italy and Spain gave samples during acute or convalescent COVID-19. PBMCs, B-cell-depleted T cells, or T cells were the source of the cDNA or gDNA that made up the material.

Authors' methods: From reference gene primer amplification, estimates of nucleated cell counts were derived. Method: immunoSEQ multiplex PCR; TCRdb's copy keeps in-frame clones and lacks some. V and J calls and clone size are given by that table; D and trimming were obtained from the DNA. Among more than 95,000 clones, 85% were seen once, and the ten largest hold roughly 30%. The CDR3 length is 14 residues. CDR1 is DFQATT and CDR2 is SNEGSKA in the germline V gene (reference sequence). V shed 3 bases and J shed 5 bases, with 13 bases lying between them. V usage is TRBV20-1 and J usage is TRBJ2-2, with D possibly being TRBD2 (6 bases). The clonotype was recovered from a woman of 80 years or more with acute or convalescent COVID-19. The sample comprised peripheral blood. Here the CDR3 DNA reads TGCAGTGCTAGTATTCCCGGGAGTACCGGGGAGCTGTTTTTT. Protein: CSASIPGSTGELFF.